These T cell receptor beta chains were read from a single sample in a study of spatial heterogeneity in lung cancer. Using its own MiXCR run on the 5' RACE reads, TCRdb lists one record per CDR3 protein. The data show 25,000 to 35,000 distinct CDR3 sequences, 5% to 6.5% seen once. This sample comprised PBMCs, obtained at follow-up. These receptors all stem from a female donor with early-stage non-small cell lung cancer. Each CDR3 is given with its conserved first and last residue. A D gene is named only where the DNA matches it firmly. Clone size is stated in some rows and not others, as once, few, many or a class when expanded.

TRBD2,15,TRBV7-6,many,TRBJ2-2,CASSLLASGTGELFF,TGTGCCAGCAGCTTACTGGCTAGCGGTACCGGGGAGCTGTTTTTT
TRBD1,15,TRBV27,many,TRBJ1-1,CASSPVGGMNTEAFF,TGTGCCAGCAGCCCAGTAGGGGGCATGAACACTGAAGCTTTCTTT
.,13,TRBV20-1,many,TRBJ1-3,CSARADSGNTIYF,TGCAGTGCTAGAGCCGACTCTGGAAACACCATATATTTT
.,15,TRBV6-2/TRBV6-3,few,TRBJ2-5,CASKGQSWGEETQYF,TGTGCCAGCAAGGGGCAGTCATGGGGCGAAGAGACCCAGTACTTC
.,15,TRBV7-9,many,TRBJ2-5,CASSPPRRLGETQYF,TGTGCCAGCAGCCCCCCGCGGAGGTTGGGGGAGACCCAGTACTTC
TRBD2,14,TRBV6-1,many,TRBJ2-5,CASSKPGGMETQYF,TGTGCCAGCAGTAAGCCGGGGGGAATGGAGACCCAGTACTTC
.,13,TRBV2,many,TRBJ1-2,CASSENINYGYTF,TGTGCCAGCAGTGAAAATATTAACTATGGCTACACCTTC
.,12,TRBV6-5,many,TRBJ2-7,CASSSIAGSQYF,TGTGCCAGCAGTTCCATCGCAGGGAGTCAGTACTTC
TRBD1,15,TRBV10-3,many,TRBJ2-1,CAISELRGLGDEQFF,TGTGCCATCAGTGAGTTGAGGGGGCTAGGCGATGAGCAGTTCTTC
.,13,TRBV12-3/TRBV12-4,many,TRBJ2-5,CASSFSGEETQYF,TGTGCCAGCAGTTTTTCCGGGGAAGAGACCCAGTACTTC
.,15,TRBV7-9,.,TRBJ1-6,CASSLDSGLNSPLHF,TGTGCCAGCAGCTTAGATTCAGGATTAAATTCACCCCTCCACTTT
.,13,TRBV5-6,medium-sized,TRBJ2-5,CASSGPNQETQYF,TGTGCCAGCAGCGGACCGAACCAAGAGACCCAGTACTTC
.,13,TRBV29-1,many,TRBJ1-4,CSAKAGSREKLFF,TGCAGCGCTAAGGCTGGCTCTAGAGAAAAACTGTTTTTT
TRBD2,16,TRBV5-4,many,TRBJ2-3,CASSQVASGRTDTQYF,TGTGCCAGCAGCCAGGTCGCTAGCGGACGCACAGATACGCAGTATTTT
.,14,TRBV6-5,medium-sized,TRBJ2-7,CASSRTGLGYEQYF,TGTGCCAGCAGCCGAACGGGGTTGGGCTACGAGCAGTACTTC
.,14,TRBV6-5,many,TRBJ1-3,CASSGTASGNTIYF,TGTGCCAGCAGTGGAACAGCCTCTGGAAACACCATATATTTT
.,16,TRBV24-1,once,TRBJ2-2,CATSDFGPMNTGELFF,TGTGCCACCAGTGATTTTGGGCCGATGAACACCGGGGAGCTGTTTTTT